This T cell receptor (beta chain) stems from a study of cytomegalovirus exposure and HLA in healthy donors. Broader study findings: In vitro assays verified that three CMV-associated chains recognized CMV antigens specifically. CMV serostatus was the sole immune exposure information available. Analysis was performed later, and it showed HLA-associated TCR beta chains to be more clonally expanded than equally common others.

This CDR3 is built from 14 residues. J gave up 10 bases and V 3 bases, and 5 bases lay outside the gene matches. Germline V lookup: CDR1 MNHEY, CDR2 SMNVEV (reference sequence). Primers for the PCR totalled 60 Vbeta and 13 Jbeta. Repertoires were generated with immunoSEQ multiplex PCR, while TCRdb's copy carries only in-frame clones and drops some. The table records 150,000 to 200,000 clones, roughly 71% of them present only once. Everyone who donated was a healthy bone marrow donor. On this clone itself: What it binds is unknown.

The sample consisted of PBMCs. J is TRBJ1-6 and V is TRBV27, with 8 nucleotides matching TRBD1. The TCR sequence derives from a woman aged 45-60 years in good health and CMV-seropositive. CDR3 DNA: TGTGCCAGCAGTTTGACAGGGGTCCGATCACCCCTCCACTTT. Protein: CASSLTGVRSPLHF.